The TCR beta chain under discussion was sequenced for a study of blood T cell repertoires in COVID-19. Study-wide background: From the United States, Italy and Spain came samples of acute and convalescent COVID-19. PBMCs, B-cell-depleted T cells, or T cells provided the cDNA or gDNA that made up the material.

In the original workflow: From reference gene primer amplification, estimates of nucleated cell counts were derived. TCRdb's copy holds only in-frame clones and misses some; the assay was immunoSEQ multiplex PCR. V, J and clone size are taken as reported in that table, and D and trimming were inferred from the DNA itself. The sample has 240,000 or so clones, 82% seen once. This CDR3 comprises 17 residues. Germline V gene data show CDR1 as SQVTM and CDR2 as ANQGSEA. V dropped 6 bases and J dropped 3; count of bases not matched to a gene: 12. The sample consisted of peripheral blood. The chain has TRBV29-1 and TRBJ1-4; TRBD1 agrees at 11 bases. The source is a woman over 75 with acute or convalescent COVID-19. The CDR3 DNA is TGCAGCGTGGCGGGGACAGGGGGAATCAACGCTAATGAAAAACTGTTTTTT. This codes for CSVAGTGGINANEKLFF.